Here is one TCR beta chain with its context. Its matching antigen is unknown. The data are from a study of cytomegalovirus exposure and HLA in healthy donors. General observations from the study: Presence/absence analysis assumed near-uniform sequencing depth across donors. In a later analysis, HLA-associated beta chains showed higher expansion and lower generation probabilities than comparable chains. A highly shared variant cluster was judged a likely technical artifact.

Per germline, CDR1 MGHRA and CDR2 YSYEKL. This CDR3 region has 14 residues. The V end was cut by 4 bases, the J end by 9 bases, with 16 bases between. Primers: 60 Vbeta forward and 13 Jbeta reverse. Produced via immunoSEQ multiplex PCR; TCRdb's table is partial and in-frame only. The sample yields about 160,000 clones, of which the top ten take up about 2.2%. The sequence was collected from a man aged 25 to 40 in good health and CMV-seronegative. The J gene is TRBJ2-1, the V gene TRBV4-1, with D tentatively TRBD2 (6 bases). The sequenced material came from PBMCs. CDR3 DNA: TGCGCCAGCAGCCCGGTCGGGAGTTTCCTTGAGCAGTTCTTC. Protein sequence: CASSPVGSFLEQFF.